One and the same sample provided the 17 T cell receptor beta chains below, sequenced in a study of shared clonotypes between healthy human individuals. Only in-frame clones appear in the TCRdb table, and some are missing; sequencing was by immunoSEQ multiplex PCR. The sample lists approximately 2.5 million clones, 90% to 95% seen once, with around 0.37% in the top ten. The sample consisted of naive CD4+ T cells from PBMCs. The subset was: CD45RA+ positively selected. Receptors originate from a young man in good health. Some clones in this sample may be carry-over from other donors' samples.

The rearrangement joins TRBV19 to TRBJ1-2; D uncertain. Trimming left V 0 bases short and J 4 bases short, with 12 bases between. Germline CDR1 is LNHDA and CDR2 is SQIVND (reference sequence). This CDR3 region has 15 residues. The CDR3 here is CASSIEGGRAYGYTF. The CDR3 region has the DNA TGTGCCAGTAGTATAGAAGGCGGCAGAGCCTATGGCTACACCTTC.

The chain carries TRBV7-2 and TRBJ2-6; D gene ambiguous. V was cut by 2 bases and J by 4 bases, with 12 bases left in between. The germline gives CDR1 SGHTA, CDR2 FQGNSA. The CDR3 length is 16 residues. CDR3 residues: CASSLIPRSGANVLTF. The CDR3, as DNA: TGTGCCAGCAGCTTAATCCCCAGGTCCGGGGCCAACGTCCTGACTTTC.

The chain is built from TRBV5-8 and TRBJ1-5; D gene uncertain. The CDR3 consists of 20 residues. Germline CDR1 SGHTS, CDR2 YDEGEE. V was clipped by 0 bases and J by 0 bases, with 22 bases between them. This chain's CDR3 is CASSLGGLGRSPYSNQPQHF. CDR3 DNA sequence: TGTGCCAGCAGCTTGGGAGGGTTGGGCCGATCTCCATATAGCAATCAGCCCCAGCATTTT.

The chain employs TRBV7-3 and TRBJ2-1; D is uncertain. CDR1 SGHTA and CDR2 FQGTGA come from the germline V gene. The CDR3 has 15 residues. Between the trimmed V and J ends, which lost 5 bases and 4 bases, there was a span of 15 bases. CDR3 DNA sequence: TGTGCCAGCAGCAGAACTACCGGAATTTACAATGAGCAGTTCTTC. Protein: CASSRTTGIYNEQFF.

V gene TRBV25-1 combines with J gene TRBJ2-5; 8 nucleotides align to TRBD1. Gene TRBJ2-7 matches the end of the DNA better, so the J call may be wrong. Germline lookup yields CDR1 MGHDK and CDR2 SYGVNS. The CDR3 consists of 13 residues. The CDR3 coding sequence is TGTGCCAGCATCCAGACAGGGGCCCGCGAGCAGTACTTC. It translates to CASIQTGAREQYF.

The V and J genes are TRBV2 and TRBJ2-3; 11 bases fit TRBD2. With V trimmed by 10 bases and J by 4 bases, 16 bases remained unmatched. CDR3 length: 17 residues. CDR1 is SNHLY and CDR2 is FYNNEI in the germline V gene. The CDR3 nucleotides are TGTGCCATAATCGGGGGGGCTAGCGGGAGGAGAGCAGATACGCAGTATTTT. Its translation: CAIIGGASGRRADTQYF.

V is TRBV5-1 and J is TRBJ1-5, with D possibly matching TRBD1 (6 bases). Trimming removed 0 bases from V and 6 bases from J, with 10 bases in between. Per the germline V gene, CDR1 is SGHRS and CDR2 is YFSETQ. CDR3 length: 14 residues. The CDR3 is CASSLVGGAQPQHF. In DNA form, the CDR3 reads TGCGCCAGCAGCTTGGTGGGGGGCGCTCAGCCCCAGCATTTT.

This sequence joins TRBV7-9 and TRBJ2-2; D gene ambiguous. The CDR3 has 13 residues. V dropped 5 bases and J dropped 6 bases, with 10 bases sitting between them. Germline CDR1 SEHNR, CDR2 FQNEAQ (reference sequence). CDR3 nucleotide sequence: TGTGCCAGCAGCGAGATCCGGTCCGGGGAGCTGTTTTTT. This codes for CASSEIRSGELFF.

The V gene is TRBV28, the J gene TRBJ2-7; TRBD2 might be the D (6 bases). Trimming took 8 bases from V and 6 from J, leaving 11 bases between them. The CDR3 length is 11 residues. Germline lookup yields CDR1 MDHEN and CDR2 SYDVKM. The CDR3 region is CASRDSFEQYF. In DNA form, the CDR3 reads TGTGCCAGCCGGGACTCGTTCGAGCAGTACTTC.

CDR3 amino acids: CSVGGDFGSNQPQHF. The CDR3 DNA follows: TGCAGCGTCGGGGGGGACTTCGGAAGCAATCAGCCCCAGCATTTT. The chain is built from TRBV29-1 and TRBJ1-5, with D possibly being TRBD1 (5 bases). V lost 6 bases, J lost 1 base, and 16 bases lay in between. The CDR3 consists of 15 residues. Looked up from germline, CDR1 is SQVTM and CDR2 is ANQGSEA. The whole variable domain, remainder taken from reference TRBV29-1 and TRBJ1-5, is SAVISQKPSRDICQRGTSLTIQCQVDSQVTMMFWYRQQPGQSLTLIATANQGSEATYESGFVIDKFPISRPNLTFSTLTVSNMSPEDSSIYLCSVGGDFGSNQPQHFGDGTRLSIL.

To note about this clone: This CDR3 is also generated by other DNA sequences in the sample. The chain employs TRBV28 and TRBJ2-7; D gene unclear. The CDR3 contains 14 residues. CDR1 is MDHEN, CDR2 SYDVKM, per germline. V was trimmed by 2 bases and J by 2 bases, leaving 10 bases between them. This CDR3 is CASSLSGVAYEQYF. CDR3 DNA sequence: TGTGCCAGCAGTTTAAGTGGGGTGGCCTACGAGCAGTACTTC.

The count of this clone is one. This chain uses TRBV2 with TRBJ2-7; TRBD1 agrees at 10 bases. Germline V lookup: CDR1 SNHLY, CDR2 FYNNEI. The CDR3 loop spans 16 amino acids. With 1 base clipped from V and 6 bases from J, the junction kept 9 bases outside the gene matches. The CDR3: CASSEEGTGAPAEQYF. CDR3 in DNA: TGTGCCAGCAGTGAAGAGGGGACAGGGGCCCCGGCCGAGCAGTACTTC. Using reference TRBV2 and TRBJ2-7 for the parts outside the CDR3, the full variable domain is EPEVTQTPSHQVTQMGQEVILRCVPISNHLYFYWYRQILGQKVEFLVSFYNNEISEKSEIFDDQFSVERPDGSNFTLKIRSTKLEDSAMYFCASSEEGTGAPAEQYFGPGTRLTVT.

The rearrangement links TRBV2 to TRBJ1-3, with TRBD1 as a possible D gene (5 bases). V dropped 6 bases and J dropped 0 bases, with 9 bases sitting between them. Germline assignment: CDR1 SNHLY and CDR2 FYNNEI. This CDR3 spans 14 amino acids. CDR3 DNA: TGTGCCAGCAGGGCGGGGGGCTCTGGAAACACCATATATTTT. Its protein is CASRAGGSGNTIYF. The full variable domain, in which reference TRBV2 and TRBJ1-3 provide the parts outside the CDR3, is EPEVTQTPSHQVTQMGQEVILRCVPISNHLYFYWYRQILGQKVEFLVSFYNNEISEKSEIFDDQFSVERPDGSNFTLKIRSTKLEDSAMYFCASRAGGSGNTIYFGEGSWLTVV.

A word on this clone: Different DNA sequences within this sample yield the same CDR3. The CDR3 DNA follows: TGTGCCAGCAGCTCGAGGGGTGGCTCCTACAATGAGCAGTTCTTC. Amino acids: CASSSRGGSYNEQFF. V usage is TRBV7-8 and J usage is TRBJ2-1; D may be TRBD1 or TRBD2 (5 bases each). Germline V gives CDR1 SGHVS, CDR2 FQNEAQ. The CDR3 consists of 15 residues. Trimming shortened V by 4 bases and J by 0 bases, and 10 bases separated the two germline ends.

In regard to this clone: The same CDR3 is also encoded by other DNA sequences in this sample. The CDR3, as DNA: TGTGCCAGCAGCCCCAGGGGGTACGAGCAGTACTTC. It codes for CASSPRGYEQYF. The V and J genes are TRBV6-5 and TRBJ2-7; 7 bases are shared with TRBD1. V shed 6 bases, J shed 4 bases, and the junction held 3 bases outside the gene matches. This CDR3 comprises 12 residues. CDR1 and CDR2 from the germline V gene are MNHEY and SVGAGI.

The chain uses TRBV29-1 and TRBJ1-2; TRBD1 matches at 7 bases. CDR1 SQVTM and CDR2 ANQGSEA come from the germline V gene. The CDR3 is 15 amino acids. The J segment lost 6 bases and the V segment lost 6 bases, leaving 16 bases of the junction unmatched. The CDR3 nucleotides read TGCAGCGTGACCGGGACAGCTCAATCAGTAAATGGCTACACCTTC. This translates into CSVTGTAQSVNGYTF.

In this sample, this clone turned up once. V and J are TRBV2 and TRBJ2-3; 8 bases are a match to TRBD2. Trimming took 6 bases from V and 4 from J; bases not matched to a gene: 9. The CDR3 has 15 amino acids. The germline gives CDR1 SNHLY, CDR2 FYNNEI. The CDR3, as DNA: TGTGCCAGCAGCGTCCTGCGGGGGGTTGCAGATACGCAGTATTTT. This encodes CASSVLRGVADTQYF.